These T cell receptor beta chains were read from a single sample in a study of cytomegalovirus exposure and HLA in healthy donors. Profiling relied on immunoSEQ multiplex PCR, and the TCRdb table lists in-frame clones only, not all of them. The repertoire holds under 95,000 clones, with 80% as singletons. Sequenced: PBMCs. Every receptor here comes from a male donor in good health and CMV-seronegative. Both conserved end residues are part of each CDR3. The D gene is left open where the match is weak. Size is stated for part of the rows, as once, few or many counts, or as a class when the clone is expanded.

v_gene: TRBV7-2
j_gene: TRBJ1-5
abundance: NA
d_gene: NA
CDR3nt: TGTGCCAGCAGCTTAGTGACAGGAGGCAATCAGCCCCAGCATTTT
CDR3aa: CASSLVTGGNQPQHF

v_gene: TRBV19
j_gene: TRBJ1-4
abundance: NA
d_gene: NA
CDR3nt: TGTGCCAGTAATCTTCCGGGGTCTAATGAAAAACTGTTTTTT
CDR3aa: CASNLPGSNEKLFF

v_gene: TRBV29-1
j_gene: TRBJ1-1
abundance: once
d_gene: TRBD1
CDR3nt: TGCAGCGTTAGCTTACAGGGGGCAAACACTGAAGCTTTCTTT
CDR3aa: CSVSLQGANTEAFF

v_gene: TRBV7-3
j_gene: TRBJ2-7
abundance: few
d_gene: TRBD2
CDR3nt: TGTGCCAGCAGCTTAACGATGGTAGCGGGAGGGCCAGCCTACGAGCAGTACTTC
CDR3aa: CASSLTMVAGGPAYEQYF

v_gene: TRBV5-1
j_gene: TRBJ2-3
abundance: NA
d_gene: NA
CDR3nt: TGCGCCAGCAGCTTGGCCCAGGGGAACCCAGATACGCAGTATTTT
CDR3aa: CASSLAQGNPDTQYF

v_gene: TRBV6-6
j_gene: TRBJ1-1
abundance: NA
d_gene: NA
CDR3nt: TGTGCCAGCAGTCCCGCCGGGGGGAACACTGAAGCTTTCTTT
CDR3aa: CASSPAGGNTEAFF

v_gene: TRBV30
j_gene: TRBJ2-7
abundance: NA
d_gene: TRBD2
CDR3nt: TGTGCCTGGAGTCCCGGGGCGGGAGGGCCGGGAGAGCAGTACTTC
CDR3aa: CAWSPGAGGPGEQYF

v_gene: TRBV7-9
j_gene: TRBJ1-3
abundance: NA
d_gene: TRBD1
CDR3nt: TGTGCCAGCAGCTTAACAGGGGCTGGAAACACCATATATTTT
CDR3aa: CASSLTGAGNTIYF

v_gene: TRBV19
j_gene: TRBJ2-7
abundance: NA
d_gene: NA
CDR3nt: TGTGCCAGTAGCAAGACCGGAGGGGGCCACTACGAGCAGTACTTC
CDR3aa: CASSKTGGGHYEQYF

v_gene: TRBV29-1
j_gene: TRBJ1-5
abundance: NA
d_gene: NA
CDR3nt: TGCAGCGTTGAAGTGGAGGGAGTTAATCAGCCCCAGCATTTT
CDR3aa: CSVEVEGVNQPQHF

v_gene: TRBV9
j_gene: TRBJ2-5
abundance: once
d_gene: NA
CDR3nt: TGTGCCAGCAGCGTAGGTGGCGTAGGGGAAGAGCAGTACTTC
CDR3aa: CASSVGGVGEEQYF

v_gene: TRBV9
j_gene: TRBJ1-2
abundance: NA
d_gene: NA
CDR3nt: TGTGCCAGTTCGAAGGGGGACTATGGCTACACCTTC
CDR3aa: CASSKGDYGYTF

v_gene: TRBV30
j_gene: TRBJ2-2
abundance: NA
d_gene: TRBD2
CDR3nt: TGTGCCTGGAGGATAGCGGGGGGGAGCACCGGGGAGCTGTTTTTT
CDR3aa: CAWRIAGGSTGELFF

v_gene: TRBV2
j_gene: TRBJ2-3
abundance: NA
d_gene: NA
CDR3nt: TGTGCCAGCAGTGGGGGCAGAGGCACAGATACGCAGTATTTT
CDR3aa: CASSGGRGTDTQYF

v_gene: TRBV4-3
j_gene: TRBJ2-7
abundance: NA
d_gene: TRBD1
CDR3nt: TGCGCCAGCAGCGAAGGACAGGGGGCCTACGAGCAGTACTTC
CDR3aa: CASSEGQGAYEQYF

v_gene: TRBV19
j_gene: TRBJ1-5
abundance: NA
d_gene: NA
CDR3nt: TGTGCCAGTAGTATCGGACCCGAGGGTCAGCCCCAGCATTTT
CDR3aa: CASSIGPEGQPQHF

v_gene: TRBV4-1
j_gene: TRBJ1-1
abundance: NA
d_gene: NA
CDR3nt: TGCGCCAGCAGCTCCTATTACCGGGACACTGAAGCTTTCTTT
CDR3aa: CASSSYYRDTEAFF

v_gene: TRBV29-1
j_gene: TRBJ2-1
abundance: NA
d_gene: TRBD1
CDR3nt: TGCAGCGCCCGGACAGGGGGTTACAATGAGCAGTTCTTC
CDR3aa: CSARTGGYNEQFF

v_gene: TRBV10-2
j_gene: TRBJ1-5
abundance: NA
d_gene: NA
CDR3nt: TGCGCCAGCAGTGAGTCGGGGGGGGATCAGCCCCAGCATTTT
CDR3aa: CASSESGGDQPQHF

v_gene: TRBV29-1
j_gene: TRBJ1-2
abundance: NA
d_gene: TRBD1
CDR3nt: TGCAGCGTTGTTCCTCTGGGACAGGGCCCCGAGCGGGCCTATGGCTACACCTTC
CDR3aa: CSVVPLGQGPERAYGYTF

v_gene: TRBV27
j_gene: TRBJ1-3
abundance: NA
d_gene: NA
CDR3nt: TGTGCCAGCAGTCCAACAACTGGAAACACCATATATTTT
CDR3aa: CASSPTTGNTIYF

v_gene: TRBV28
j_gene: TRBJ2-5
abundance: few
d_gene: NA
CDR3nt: TGTGCCAGCAGCTCCCGATTAGCCCAAGAGACCCAGTACTTC
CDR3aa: CASSSRLAQETQYF

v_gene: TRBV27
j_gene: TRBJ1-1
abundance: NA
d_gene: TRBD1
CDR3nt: TGTGCCAGCAGTCGCCTAGGACAGGGTGGGGTGGGGACTGAAGCTTTCTTT
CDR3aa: CASSRLGQGGVGTEAFF

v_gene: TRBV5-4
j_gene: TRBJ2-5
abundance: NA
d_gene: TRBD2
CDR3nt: TGTGCCAGCAGCGTGGGGACTAGGGGTGGGGAGACCCAGTACTTC
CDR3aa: CASSVGTRGGETQYF

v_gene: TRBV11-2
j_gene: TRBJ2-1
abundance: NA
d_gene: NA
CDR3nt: TGTGCCAGCAGCTTAGATTTAGGGGGTAATCCTGAGCAGTTCTTC
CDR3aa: CASSLDLGGNPEQFF

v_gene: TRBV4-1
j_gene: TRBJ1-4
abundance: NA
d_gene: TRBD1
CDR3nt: TGCGCCAGCTCCCGCGTGGGGACAGGGTACGAAAAACTGTTTTTT
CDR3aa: CASSRVGTGYEKLFF

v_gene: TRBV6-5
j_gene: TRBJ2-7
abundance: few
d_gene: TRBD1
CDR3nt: TGTGAACCTCGACAGGGGCGAAACTACGAGCAGTACTTC
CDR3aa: CEPRQGRNYEQYF

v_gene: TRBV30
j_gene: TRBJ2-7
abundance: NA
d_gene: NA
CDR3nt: TGTGCCTGGAGCGCCGGCGGGAATTACGAGCAGTACTTC
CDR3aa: CAWSAGGNYEQYF

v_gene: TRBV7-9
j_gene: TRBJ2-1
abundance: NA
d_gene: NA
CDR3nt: TGTTCCAGCAGCTCCGAACCGGACTTGAACAATGAGCAGTTCTTC
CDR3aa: CSSSSEPDLNNEQFF

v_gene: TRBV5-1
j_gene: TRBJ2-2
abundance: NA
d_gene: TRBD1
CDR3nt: TGCGCCAGCAGCCCCGGACAGGGCCCCGGGGAGCTGTTTTTT
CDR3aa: CASSPGQGPGELFF